Sequencing of this T cell receptor (beta chain) was carried out in a study of blood T cell repertoires in COVID-19. The wider study: Samples came from the United States, Italy and Spain, spanning acute and convalescent COVID-19. PBMCs, B-cell-depleted T cells, or T cells were the source of the cDNA or gDNA that made up the material.

V lost 2 bases, J lost 4 bases, and 17 bases lay in between. Germline V CDR1 and CDR2: SGHNT, YYREEE (reference sequence). The CDR3 runs to 16 residues. As originally analysed: Counts of nucleated cells, estimated from reference gene primer amplification, were obtained. Generated by immunoSEQ multiplex PCR, the TCRdb table keeps only in-frame clones and is missing some. From that table come the V and J calls and clone size; the DNA was used to work out D and trimming. The data show 140,000 to 150,000 clones, just over 85% seen once. This TCR was sampled from a man aged 50 to 60 who had recovered from COVID-19. The sequencing sample was made of PBMCs or T cells enriched from blood (not recorded which). The rearrangement joins TRBV5-4 to TRBJ2-3; D possibly corresponds to TRBD1 (5 bases). CDR3 amino acids: CASSFYMQGRADTQYF. CDR3 nucleotides: TGTGCCAGCAGCTTTTATATGCAGGGTAGGGCAGATACGCAGTATTTT.